This T cell receptor beta chain was recorded in a study of T cells after yellow fever vaccination. The CDR3 covers 13 residues. Germline lookup yields CDR1 KGHSH and CDR2 LQKENI. Between the trimmed V and J ends, which lost 1 base and 3 bases, there was a span of 6 bases. TCRdb re-derived calls from the 5' RACE reads in MiXCR, one entry per CDR3 protein. Of some 600,000 distinct CDR3 sequences listed, around 17% are singletons. This clonotype has more than one count but fewer than ten. This chain connects TRBV18 to TRBJ2-5, with a weak D call TRBD1 (6 bases). This TCR was sampled from a man aged 18-30 years who received the YFV17D yellow fever vaccine. This specimen consisted of PBMCs, obtained more than 4 days after the first yellow fever vaccination. The CDR3 DNA follows: TGTGCCAGCTCACCACGGGACAAAGAGACCCAGTACTTC. Encoded protein: CASSPRDKETQYF.